This passage covers 10 T cell receptor beta chains from one sample sequenced in a study of identical twins' blood T cells. Using its own MiXCR run on the 5' RACE reads, TCRdb lists one record per CDR3 protein. Of around 380,000 distinct CDR3 sequences in the sample, about 28% were seen once. The sample was PBMCs. These receptors all come from a woman aged 18-49 years in good health.

This clonotype turned up a few times. This chain joins TRBV20-1 and TRBJ2-6, with D unresolved. The CDR3 runs to 16 residues. The germline CDR1 and CDR2 sequences are DFQATT and SNEGSKA (reference sequence). The V gene lost 0 bases and the J gene lost 2 bases, with 11 bases spanning the gap. CDR3 protein: CSARDPRTPGANVLTF. The CDR3 DNA reads as TGCAGTGCTAGAGATCCCCGCACGCCTGGGGCCAACGTCCTGACTTTC.

The chain uses TRBV5-1 and TRBJ2-2; 10 bases align to TRBD2. This CDR3 comprises 16 residues. Unmatched junction bases numbered 4, after V lost 2 bases and J lost 3 bases. In germline, CDR1 is SGHRS, CDR2 YFSETQ. CDR3: CASSFTSGDYTGELFF. The CDR3 DNA reads as TGCGCCAGCAGCTTTACTAGCGGGGATTACACCGGGGAGCTGTTTTTT.

V is TRBV27 and J is TRBJ2-1; 9 nucleotides align to TRBD1. CDR3 length: 14 amino acids. Germline values: CDR1 MNHEY, CDR2 SMNVEV (reference sequence). V lost 2 bases and J lost 9; bases outside the gene matches: 5. CDR3 residues: CASSLEGQGGEQFF. DNA for the CDR3: TGTGCCAGCAGTTTAGAGGGACAGGGTGGTGAGCAGTTCTTC.

This clonotype turned up a few times. The genes are TRBV5-1 and TRBJ2-2; D remains ambiguous. The CDR3 sequence is 14 residues long. Trimming took 1 base from V and 5 from J, leaving 9 bases between them. The germline gives CDR1 SGHRS, CDR2 YFSETQ. The CDR3 sequence is CASSLKAATGELFF. CDR3 DNA sequence: TGCGCCAGCAGCTTGAAAGCAGCAACCGGGGAGCTGTTTTTT.

The V call is TRBV7-9, the J call TRBJ1-2, with TRBD1 identical over 7 bases. Germline CDR1 and CDR2: SEHNR and FQNEAQ (reference sequence). V gave up 7 bases and J gave up 0 bases; unmatched junction bases: 2. The CDR3 loop spans 13 amino acids. The CDR3 protein is CASTTGTNYGYTF. For the CDR3, the DNA is TGTGCCAGCACGACAGGGACTAACTATGGCTACACCTTC.

The table lists this clonotype with a few counts. The CDR3 loop is CASSPRTAYEKLFF. CDR3 in DNA: TGTGCCAGCAGCCCACGGACAGCCTACGAAAAACTGTTTTTT. The rearrangement joins TRBV11-2 to TRBJ1-4, with D possibly TRBD1 on 6 matching bases. Germline V gene lookup returns CDR1 SGHAT and CDR2 FQNNGV. The CDR3 is 14 amino acids. Trimming removed 5 bases at V and 8 bases at J, with 15 bases between.

V and J are TRBV9 and TRBJ2-5; 7 bases agree with TRBD1. The germline CDR1 and CDR2 sequences are SGDLS and YYNGEE. The J segment lost 3 bases and the V segment lost 0 bases, leaving 5 bases of the junction unmatched. The CDR3 has 15 amino acids. CDR3 DNA sequence: TGTGCCAGCAGCGTAGGGTTGACAGGGAAAGAGACCCAGTACTTC. Its protein product is CASSVGLTGKETQYF.

The CDR3 sequence is CSAHGTLHETQYF. As DNA, the CDR3 is TGCAGTGCACACGGGACTTTACATGAGACCCAGTACTTC. The V and J genes are TRBV20-1 and TRBJ2-5, with D perhaps TRBD2 (6 bases). In germline, CDR1 is DFQATT, CDR2 SNEGSKA (reference sequence). CDR3 size: 13 residues. The V gene lost 6 bases and the J gene lost 5 bases, with 16 bases spanning the gap.

The V and J genes are TRBV20-1 and TRBJ2-4; D is unclear. Trimming pared 0 bases from V and 0 bases from J, leaving 6 bases between. Germline V CDR1 and CDR2: DFQATT, SNEGSKA (reference sequence). The CDR3 covers 14 residues. This CDR3 is CSAREGLAKNIQYF. DNA of the CDR3: TGCAGTGCTAGAGAGGGTCTAGCCAAAAACATTCAGTACTTC.

This clonotype has just a few counts. V and J are TRBV5-4 and TRBJ2-1; 9 bases align to TRBD1. The CDR3 spans 15 residues. The V gene end was trimmed by 4 bases and the J gene end by 0 bases; junction bases not matched to a gene: 2. Germline V CDR1 and CDR2: SGHNT, YYREEE (reference sequence). The DNA of the CDR3 is TGTGCCAGCAGCCGGACAGGGGACTCCTACAATGAGCAGTTCTTC. It is translated as CASSRTGDSYNEQFF.